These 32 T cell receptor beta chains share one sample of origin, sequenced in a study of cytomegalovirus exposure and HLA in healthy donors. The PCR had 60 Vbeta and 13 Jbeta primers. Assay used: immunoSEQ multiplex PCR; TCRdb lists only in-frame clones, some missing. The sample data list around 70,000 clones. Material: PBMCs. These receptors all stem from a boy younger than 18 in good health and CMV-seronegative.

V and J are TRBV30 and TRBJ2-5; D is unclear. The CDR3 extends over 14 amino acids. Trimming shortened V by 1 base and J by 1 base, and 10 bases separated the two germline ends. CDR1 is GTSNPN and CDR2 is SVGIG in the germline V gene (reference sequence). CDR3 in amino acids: CAWSGLWAQETQYF. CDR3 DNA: TGTGCCTGGAGTGGTCTCTGGGCCCAAGAGACCCAGTACTTC.

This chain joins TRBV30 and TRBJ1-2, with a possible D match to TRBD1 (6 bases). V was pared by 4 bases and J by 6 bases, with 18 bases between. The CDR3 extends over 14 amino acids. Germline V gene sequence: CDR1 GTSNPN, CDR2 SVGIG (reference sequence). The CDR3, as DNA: TGTGCCTGGACTTACGTCCCTCAGGGGAATGGCTACACCTTC. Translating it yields CAWTYVPQGNGYTF.

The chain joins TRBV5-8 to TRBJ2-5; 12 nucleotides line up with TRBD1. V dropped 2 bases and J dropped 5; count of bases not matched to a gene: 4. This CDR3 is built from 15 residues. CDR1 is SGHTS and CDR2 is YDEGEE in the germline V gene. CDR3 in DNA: TGTGCCAGCAGCTTAGGGACAGGGGGCGAGGAGACCCAGTACTTC. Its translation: CASSLGTGGEETQYF.

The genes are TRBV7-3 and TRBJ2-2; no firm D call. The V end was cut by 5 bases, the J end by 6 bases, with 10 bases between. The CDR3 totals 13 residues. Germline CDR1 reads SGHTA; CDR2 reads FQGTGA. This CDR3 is CASSPRPAGELFF. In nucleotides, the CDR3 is TGTGCCAGCAGCCCGAGGCCGGCCGGGGAGCTGTTTTTT.

The CDR3 loop reads CASSEARGYGYTF. In DNA, the CDR3 is TGTGCCAGCAGTGAAGCCAGGGGCTATGGCTACACCTTC. The J gene is TRBJ1-2, the V gene TRBV2; D perhaps matches TRBD1 (6 bases). Trimming removed 0 bases from V and 4 bases from J, with 6 bases in between. Germline V lookup: CDR1 SNHLY, CDR2 FYNNEI. The CDR3 length is 13 residues.

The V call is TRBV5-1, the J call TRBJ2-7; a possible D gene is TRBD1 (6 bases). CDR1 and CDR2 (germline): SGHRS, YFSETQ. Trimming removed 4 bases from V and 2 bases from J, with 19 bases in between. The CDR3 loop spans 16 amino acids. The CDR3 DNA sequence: TGCGCCAGCAGCCCGACGGACAGAATAGGGACCTACGAGCAGTACTTC. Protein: CASSPTDRIGTYEQYF.

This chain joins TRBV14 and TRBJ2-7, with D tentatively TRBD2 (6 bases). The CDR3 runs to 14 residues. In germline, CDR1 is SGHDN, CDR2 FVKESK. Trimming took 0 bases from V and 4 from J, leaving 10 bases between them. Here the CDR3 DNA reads TGTGCCAGCAGCCAAGATGGAGGGCGATACGAGCAGTACTTC. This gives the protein CASSQDGGRYEQYF.

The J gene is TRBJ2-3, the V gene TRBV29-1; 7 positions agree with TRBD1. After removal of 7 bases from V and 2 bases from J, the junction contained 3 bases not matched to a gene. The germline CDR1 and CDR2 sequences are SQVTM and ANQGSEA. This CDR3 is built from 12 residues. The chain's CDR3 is CSGQGNTDTQYF. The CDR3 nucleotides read TGCAGCGGACAGGGTAACACAGATACGCAGTATTTT.

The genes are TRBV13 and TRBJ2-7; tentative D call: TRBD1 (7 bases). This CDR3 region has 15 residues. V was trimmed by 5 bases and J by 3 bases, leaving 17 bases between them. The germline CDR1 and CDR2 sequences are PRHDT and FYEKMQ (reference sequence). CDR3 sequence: CASSIIQGDFYEQYF. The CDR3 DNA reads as TGTGCCAGCAGCATAATCCAGGGGGACTTCTACGAGCAGTACTTC.

This chain's CDR3 is CAIKGSVAGEQETQYF. CDR3 coding DNA: TGTGCCATCAAAGGCTCGGTAGCGGGGGAACAAGAGACCCAGTACTTC. This chain joins TRBV10-3 and TRBJ2-5, with 9 bases aligning to TRBD2. The CDR3 is 16 amino acids. Trimming removed 7 bases from V and 2 bases from J; junction bases left unmatched: 11. CDR1 is ENHRY, CDR2 SYGVKD, per germline.

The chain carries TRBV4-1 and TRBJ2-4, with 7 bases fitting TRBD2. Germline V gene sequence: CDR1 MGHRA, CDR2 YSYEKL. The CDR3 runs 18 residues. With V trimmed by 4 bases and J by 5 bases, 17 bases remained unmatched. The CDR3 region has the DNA TGCGCCAGCAGCCTGCGAGAGACTAGCTTGATCTCCCAAAACATTCAGTACTTC. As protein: CASSLRETSLISQNIQYF.

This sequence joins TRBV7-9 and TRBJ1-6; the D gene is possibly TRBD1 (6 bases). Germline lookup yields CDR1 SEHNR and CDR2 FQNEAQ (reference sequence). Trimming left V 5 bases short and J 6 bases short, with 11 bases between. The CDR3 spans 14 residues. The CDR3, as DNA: TGTGCCAGCAGCACACAGGGTAGTAATTCACCCCTCCACTTT. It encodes CASSTQGSNSPLHF.

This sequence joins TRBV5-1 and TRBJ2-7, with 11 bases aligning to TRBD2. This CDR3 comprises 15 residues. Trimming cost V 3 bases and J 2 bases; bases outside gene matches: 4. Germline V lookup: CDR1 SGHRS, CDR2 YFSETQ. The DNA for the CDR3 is TGCGCCAGCAGCTCCTTAGCGGGAGGGCCCTACGAGCAGTACTTC. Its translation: CASSSLAGGPYEQYF.

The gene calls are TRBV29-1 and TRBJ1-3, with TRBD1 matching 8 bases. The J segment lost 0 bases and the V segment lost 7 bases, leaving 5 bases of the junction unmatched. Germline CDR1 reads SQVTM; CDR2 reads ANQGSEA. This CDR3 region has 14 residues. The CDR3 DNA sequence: TGCAGCGGCAAGGACAGGGTCTCTGGAAACACCATATATTTT. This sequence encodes CSGKDRVSGNTIYF.

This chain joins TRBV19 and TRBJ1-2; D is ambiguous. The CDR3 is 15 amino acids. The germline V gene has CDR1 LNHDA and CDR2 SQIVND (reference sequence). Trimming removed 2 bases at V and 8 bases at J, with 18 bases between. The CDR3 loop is CASSIIPGGVRGYTF. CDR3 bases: TGTGCCAGTAGTATAATTCCGGGCGGGGTCAGGGGCTACACCTTC.

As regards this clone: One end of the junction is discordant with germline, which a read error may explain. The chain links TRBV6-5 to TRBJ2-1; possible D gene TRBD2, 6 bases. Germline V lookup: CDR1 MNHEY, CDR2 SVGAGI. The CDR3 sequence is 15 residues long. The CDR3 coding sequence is TGTGCCAGCAGTCTTAGCGGCTACTCCGACAATGAGCAGTTCTTC. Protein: CASSLSGYSDNEQFF.

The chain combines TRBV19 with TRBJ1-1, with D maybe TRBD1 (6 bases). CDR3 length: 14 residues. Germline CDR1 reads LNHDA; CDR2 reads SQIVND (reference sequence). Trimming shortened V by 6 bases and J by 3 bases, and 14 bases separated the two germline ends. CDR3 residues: CASSRAGAHTEAFF. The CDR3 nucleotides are TGTGCCAGTAGCCGCGCAGGGGCTCACACTGAAGCTTTCTTT.

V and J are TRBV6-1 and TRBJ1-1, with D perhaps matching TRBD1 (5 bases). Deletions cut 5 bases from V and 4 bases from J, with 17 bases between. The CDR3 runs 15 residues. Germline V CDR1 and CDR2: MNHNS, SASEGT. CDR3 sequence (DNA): TGTGCCAGCAGTCAACGAATCGCGGGGGGCACTGAAGCTTTCTTT. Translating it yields CASSQRIAGGTEAFF.

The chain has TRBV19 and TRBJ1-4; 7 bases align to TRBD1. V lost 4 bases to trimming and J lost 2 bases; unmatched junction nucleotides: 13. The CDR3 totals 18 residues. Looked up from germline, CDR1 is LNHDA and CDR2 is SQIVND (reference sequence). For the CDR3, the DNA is TGTGCCAGTAGTAGACGGGCACTGAACAGGGGTACTAATGAAAAACTGTTTTTT. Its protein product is CASSRRALNRGTNEKLFF.

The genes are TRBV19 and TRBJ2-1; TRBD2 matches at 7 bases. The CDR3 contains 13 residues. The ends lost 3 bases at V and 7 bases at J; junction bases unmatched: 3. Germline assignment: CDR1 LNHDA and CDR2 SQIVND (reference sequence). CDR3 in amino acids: CASSIGLENEQFF. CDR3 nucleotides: TGTGCCAGTAGTATCGGACTAGAAAATGAGCAGTTCTTC.

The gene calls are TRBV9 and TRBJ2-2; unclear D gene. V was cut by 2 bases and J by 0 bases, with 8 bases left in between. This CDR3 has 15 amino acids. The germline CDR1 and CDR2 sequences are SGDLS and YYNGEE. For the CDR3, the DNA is TGTGCCAGCAGCGTGCGACATTCGAACACCGGGGAGCTGTTTTTT. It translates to CASSVRHSNTGELFF.

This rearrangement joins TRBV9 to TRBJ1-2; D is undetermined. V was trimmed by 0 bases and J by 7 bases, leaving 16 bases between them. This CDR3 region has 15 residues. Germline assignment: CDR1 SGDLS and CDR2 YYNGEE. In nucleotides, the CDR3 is TGTGCCAGCAGCGTAGAGGCCGAGGGCTCGGCTGGCTACACCTTC. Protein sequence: CASSVEAEGSAGYTF. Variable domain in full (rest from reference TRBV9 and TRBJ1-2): DSGVTQTPKHLITATGQRVTLRCSPRSGDLSVYWYQQSLDQGLQFLIQYYNGEERAKGNILERFSAQQFPDLHSELNLSSLELGDSALYFCASSVEAEGSAGYTFGSGTRLTVV.

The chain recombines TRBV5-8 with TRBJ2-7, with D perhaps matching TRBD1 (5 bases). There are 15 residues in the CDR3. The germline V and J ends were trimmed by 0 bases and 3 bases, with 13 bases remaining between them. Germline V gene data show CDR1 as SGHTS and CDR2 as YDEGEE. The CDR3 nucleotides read TGTGCCAGCAGCTTGGCAGGGCGAACGTTCTACGAGCAGTACTTC. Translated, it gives CASSLAGRTFYEQYF.

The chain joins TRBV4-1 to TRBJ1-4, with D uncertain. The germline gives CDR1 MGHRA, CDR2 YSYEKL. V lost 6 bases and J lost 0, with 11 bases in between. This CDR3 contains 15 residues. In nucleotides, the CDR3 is TGCGCCAGCAGACCGGGAGCAGCAACTAATGAAAAACTGTTTTTT. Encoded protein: CASRPGAATNEKLFF.

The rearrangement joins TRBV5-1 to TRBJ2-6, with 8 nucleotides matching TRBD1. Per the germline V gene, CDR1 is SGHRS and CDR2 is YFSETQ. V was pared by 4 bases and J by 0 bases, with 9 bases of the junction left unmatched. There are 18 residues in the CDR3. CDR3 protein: CASSPTGQASSGANVLTF. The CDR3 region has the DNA TGCGCCAGCAGCCCCACGGGACAGGCCAGCTCTGGGGCCAACGTCCTGACTTTC.

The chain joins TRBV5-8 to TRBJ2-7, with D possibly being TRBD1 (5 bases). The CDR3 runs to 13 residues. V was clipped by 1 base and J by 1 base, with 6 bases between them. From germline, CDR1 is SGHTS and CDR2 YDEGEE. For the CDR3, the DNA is TGTGCCAGCAGCTTGACAGGTTCCTACGAGCAGTACTTC. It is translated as CASSLTGSYEQYF.

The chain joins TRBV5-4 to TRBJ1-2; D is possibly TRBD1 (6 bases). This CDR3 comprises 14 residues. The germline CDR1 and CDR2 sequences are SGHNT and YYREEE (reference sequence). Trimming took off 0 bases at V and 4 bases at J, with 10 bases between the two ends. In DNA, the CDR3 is TGTGCCAGCAGCTTGGGACAGGAGACCTATGGCTACACCTTC. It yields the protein CASSLGQETYGYTF.

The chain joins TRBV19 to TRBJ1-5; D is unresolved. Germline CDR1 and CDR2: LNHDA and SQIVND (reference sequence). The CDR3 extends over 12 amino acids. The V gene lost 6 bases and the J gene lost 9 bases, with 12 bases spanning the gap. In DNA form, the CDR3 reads TGTGCCAGTAGGTTCCCACCAGGGCCCCAGCATTTT. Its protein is CASRFPPGPQHF.

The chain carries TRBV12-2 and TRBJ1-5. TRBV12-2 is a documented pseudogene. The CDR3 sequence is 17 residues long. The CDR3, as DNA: TGTGCAAGTCGCTTAGTAAGTCGCGGGCATAGCAATCAGCCCCAGCATTTT. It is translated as CASRLVSRGHSNQPQHF.

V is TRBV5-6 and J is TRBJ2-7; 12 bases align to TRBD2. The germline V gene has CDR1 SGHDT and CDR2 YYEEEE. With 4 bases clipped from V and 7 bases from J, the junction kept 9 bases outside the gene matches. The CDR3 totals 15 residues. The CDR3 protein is CASSPSGGALGEQYF. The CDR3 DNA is TGTGCCAGCAGCCCTAGCGGGGGGGCCTTAGGTGAGCAGTACTTC.

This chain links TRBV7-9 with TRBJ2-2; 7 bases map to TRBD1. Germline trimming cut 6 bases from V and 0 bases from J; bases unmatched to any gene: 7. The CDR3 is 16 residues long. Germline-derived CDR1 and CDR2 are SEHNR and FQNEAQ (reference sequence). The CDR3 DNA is TGTGCCAGCAGACCCCGACAGGGATCGAACACCGGGGAGCTGTTTTTT. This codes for CASRPRQGSNTGELFF.

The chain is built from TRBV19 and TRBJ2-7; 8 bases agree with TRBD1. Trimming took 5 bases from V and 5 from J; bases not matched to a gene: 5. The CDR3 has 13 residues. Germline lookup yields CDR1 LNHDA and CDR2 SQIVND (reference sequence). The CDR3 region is CASSFGQGDEQYF. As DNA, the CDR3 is TGTGCCAGTAGTTTTGGACAGGGAGACGAGCAGTACTTC.